This passage covers 17 T cell receptor beta chains from one sample sequenced in a study of blood T cell repertoires in COVID-19. TCRdb's copy holds only in-frame clones and misses some; the assay was immunoSEQ multiplex PCR. The top ten clones hold approximately 1.5% of a sample with 110,000 to 150,000 clones, approximately 89% of them seen once. Sequencing was done on a sample of peripheral blood. Every receptor here comes from a woman aged 45 to 65 with acute or convalescent COVID-19.

The V and J genes are TRBV9 and TRBJ1-3; 7 nucleotides match TRBD1. The CDR3 covers 19 residues. V shed 4 bases, J shed 0 bases, and the junction held 16 bases outside the gene matches. Looked up from germline, CDR1 is SGDLS and CDR2 is YYNGEE. CDR3 sequence: CASSSGGWGGGASGNTIYF. CDR3 nucleotides: TGTGCCAGCAGCTCAGGGGGTTGGGGTGGAGGGGCCTCTGGAAACACCATATATTTT.

The gene calls are TRBV29-1 and TRBJ2-7; 8 positions match TRBD1. Germline assignment: CDR1 SQVTM and CDR2 ANQGSEA. The V segment lost 5 bases and the J segment 5 bases; nucleotides outside the gene matches: 8. This CDR3 spans 13 amino acids. The CDR3 here is CSVSTGGKNEQYF. CDR3 coding DNA: TGCAGCGTTTCTACAGGGGGGAAAAACGAGCAGTACTTC.

The rearrangement joins TRBV6-5 to TRBJ1-5, with D unclear. Germline V gene data show CDR1 as MNHEY and CDR2 as SVGAGI. The V end lost 7 bases, the J end lost 9 bases, and 13 bases lay between the germline ends. This CDR3 is built from 12 residues. The DNA for the CDR3 is TGTGCCAGCACCCTGGCCCTAGGGCCCCAGCATTTT. Translating gives CASTLALGPQHF.

The V and J genes are TRBV18 and TRBJ1-6, with 7 bases aligning to TRBD1. Germline loops: CDR1 KGHSH, CDR2 LQKENI. There are 15 residues in the CDR3. V was pared by 4 bases and J by 4 bases, with 4 bases of the junction left unmatched. This CDR3 is CASSQQGGYNSPLHF. The CDR3 region has the DNA TGTGCCAGCTCACAGCAGGGGGGTTATAATTCACCCCTCCACTTT.

The gene calls are TRBV9 and TRBJ1-1; D possibly corresponds to TRBD1 (6 bases). V was shortened by 4 bases and J by 1 base, with 11 bases between the two germline ends. Germline V gene data show CDR1 as SGDLS and CDR2 as YYNGEE. The CDR3 is made up of 14 amino acids. The CDR3 sequence is CASSPLQGNTEAFF. CDR3 DNA sequence: TGTGCCAGCAGCCCGTTACAGGGGAACACTGAAGCTTTCTTT.

The V and J genes are TRBV3-1 (or the pseudogene TRBV3-2) and TRBJ2-7, with D possibly TRBD1 on 6 matching bases. The CDR3 contains 15 residues. Trimming cost V 2 bases and J 5 bases, with 16 bases left between them. In germline, CDR1 is LGHDT, CDR2 YNNKEL (reference sequence). CDR3 nucleotides: TGTGCCAGCAGCCAATGGACAGACCGACAGAACGAGCAGTACTTC. Translated, it gives CASSQWTDRQNEQYF.

This sequence joins TRBV6-1 and TRBJ1-1, with TRBD1 as a possible D gene (5 bases). Germline V gives CDR1 MNHNS, CDR2 SASEGT. V was pared by 10 bases and J by 5 bases, with 17 bases between. The CDR3 is 13 residues long. CDR3 coding DNA: TGTGCCACTCTTGTAATGGGGGGAACTGAAGCTTTCTTT. Protein sequence: CATLVMGGTEAFF.

This clone came up a few times. The V and J genes are TRBV28 and TRBJ1-2; 8 nucleotides line up with TRBD1. The V gene's germline CDR1 is MDHEN and CDR2 SYDVKM. With 2 bases clipped from V and 8 bases from J, the junction kept 10 bases outside the gene matches. The CDR3 totals 15 residues. The chain's CDR3 is CASSLPILTGEGYTF. In DNA form, the CDR3 reads TGTGCCAGCAGTTTACCCATCCTGACAGGGGAAGGCTACACCTTC.

The chain couples TRBV9 to TRBJ1-5, with D perhaps matching TRBD1 (5 bases). Germline V CDR1 and CDR2: SGDLS, YYNGEE. The germline V and J ends were trimmed by 2 bases and 5 bases, with 14 bases remaining between them. This CDR3 is 15 amino acids long. CDR3 in amino acids: CASSVAQGNDQPQHF. The CDR3 DNA follows: TGTGCCAGCAGCGTGGCCCAGGGTAATGATCAGCCCCAGCATTTT.

J is TRBJ1-1 and V is TRBV5-4, with D hard to call. This CDR3 is built from 11 residues. The germline gives CDR1 SGHNT, CDR2 YYREEE (reference sequence). V was clipped by 4 bases and J by 13 bases, with 14 bases between them. The CDR3 bases are TGTGCCAGCAGCAGCGGATTAGTAGTTTTCTTT. Amino acid sequence: CASSSGLVVFF.

This chain links TRBV19 with TRBJ2-2, with D perhaps matching TRBD2 (6 bases). The V gene lost 5 bases and the J gene lost 3 bases, with 7 bases spanning the gap. The germline gives CDR1 LNHDA, CDR2 SQIVND (reference sequence). The CDR3 spans 13 residues. CDR3 coding DNA: TGTGCCAGTAGTGGAGGGTACACCGGGGAGCTGTTTTTT. This gives the protein CASSGGYTGELFF.

This clone is a singleton in its sample. V and J are TRBV3-1 (or the pseudogene TRBV3-2) and TRBJ1-3, with a tentative D call TRBD1 (5 bases). Germline V gene lookup returns CDR1 LGHDT and CDR2 YNNKEL (reference sequence). This CDR3 spans 15 amino acids. The V gene lost 0 bases and the J gene lost 4 bases, with 10 bases spanning the gap. The CDR3 nucleotides read TGTGCCAGCAGCCAAGAAGGGGCTTCAGGAAACACCATATATTTT. Translation gives CASSQEGASGNTIYF.

This rearrangement joins TRBV18 to TRBJ2-7; D is perhaps TRBD2 (6 bases). V lost 4 bases to trimming and J lost 0 bases, with 13 bases between them. This CDR3 contains 15 residues. Germline V gene lookup returns CDR1 KGHSH and CDR2 LQKENI. For the CDR3, the DNA is TGTGCCAGCTCACAGCCCGGGCGGGGCTCCTACGAGCAGTACTTC. It yields the protein CASSQPGRGSYEQYF.

The table lists this clone with a few counts. CDR3 amino acids: CASIPRAGRGNTIYF. For the CDR3, the DNA is TGTGCCAGTATTCCCAGGGCCGGTCGTGGAAACACCATATATTTT. The chain combines TRBV19 with TRBJ1-3, with D possibly TRBD1 on 5 matching bases. The V end was cut by 7 bases, the J end by 3 bases, with 16 bases between. The V gene's germline CDR1 is LNHDA and CDR2 SQIVND (reference sequence). There are 15 residues in the CDR3.

This clone was seen a single time. The chain recombines TRBV19 with TRBJ2-1, with a tentative D call TRBD1 (6 bases). This CDR3 has 13 residues. The V gene lost 1 base and the J gene lost 6 bases, with 7 bases spanning the gap. Germline V CDR1 and CDR2: LNHDA, SQIVND (reference sequence). The CDR3 reads CASSIGGGNEQFF. CDR3 nucleotide sequence: TGTGCCAGTAGTATAGGAGGGGGCAATGAGCAGTTCTTC.

This rearrangement joins TRBV6-5 to TRBJ2-1, with a possible D match to TRBD2 (5 bases). Germline CDR1 MNHEY, CDR2 SVGAGI. Trimming shortened V by 6 bases and J by 9 bases, and 18 bases separated the two germline ends. The length of the CDR3 is 14 residues. The CDR3 sequence: CASSRLSSAGEQFF. DNA for the CDR3: TGTGCCAGCAGCCGACTAAGTTCGGCGGGTGAGCAGTTCTTC.

The genes are TRBV19 and TRBJ2-5; 9 nucleotides align to TRBD2. The germline CDR1 and CDR2 sequences are LNHDA and SQIVND (reference sequence). This CDR3 is 17 amino acids long. V was pared by 5 bases and J by 5 bases, with 15 bases of the junction left unmatched. The CDR3 DNA sequence: TGTGCCAGTAGTGTAGCTAGCGGGACCCACCCCCGTGAGACCCAGTACTTC. Translation: CASSVASGTHPRETQYF.